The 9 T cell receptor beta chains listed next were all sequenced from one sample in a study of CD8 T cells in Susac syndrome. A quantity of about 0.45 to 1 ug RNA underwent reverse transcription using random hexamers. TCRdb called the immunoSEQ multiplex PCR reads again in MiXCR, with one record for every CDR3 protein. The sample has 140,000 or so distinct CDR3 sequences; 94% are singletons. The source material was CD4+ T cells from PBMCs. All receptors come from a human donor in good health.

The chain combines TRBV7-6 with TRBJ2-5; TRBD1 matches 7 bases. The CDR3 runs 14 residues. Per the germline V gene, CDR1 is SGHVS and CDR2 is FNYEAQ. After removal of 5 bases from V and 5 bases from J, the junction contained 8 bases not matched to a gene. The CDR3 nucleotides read TGTGCCAGCAGCGAGACAGGGATTTTGGAGACCCAGTACTTC. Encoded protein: CASSETGILETQYF. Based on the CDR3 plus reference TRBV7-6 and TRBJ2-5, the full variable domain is GAGVSQSPRYKVTKRGQDVALRCDPISGHVSLYWYRQALGQGPEFLTYFNYEAQQDKSGLPNDRFSAERPEGSISTLTIQRTEQRDSAMYRCASSETGILETQYFGPGTRLLVL.

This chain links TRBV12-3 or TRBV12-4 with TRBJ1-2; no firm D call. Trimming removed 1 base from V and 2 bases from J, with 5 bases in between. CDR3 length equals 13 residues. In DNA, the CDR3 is TGTGCCAGCAGTTTAGTAGGGAACTATGGCTACACCTTC. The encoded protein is CASSLVGNYGYTF.

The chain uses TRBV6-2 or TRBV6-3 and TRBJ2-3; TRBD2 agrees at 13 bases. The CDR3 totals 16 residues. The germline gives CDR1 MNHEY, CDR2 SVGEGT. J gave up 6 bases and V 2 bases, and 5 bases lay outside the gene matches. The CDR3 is CASSYGLAGDMDTQYF. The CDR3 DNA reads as TGTGCCAGCAGTTACGGACTAGCGGGAGACATGGATACGCAGTATTTT.

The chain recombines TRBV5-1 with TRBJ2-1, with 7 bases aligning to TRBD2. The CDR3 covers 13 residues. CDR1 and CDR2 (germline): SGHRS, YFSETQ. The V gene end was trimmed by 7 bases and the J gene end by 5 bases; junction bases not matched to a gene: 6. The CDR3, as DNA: TGCGCCAGCCGACTAGCACACGACAATGAGCAGTTCTTC. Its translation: CASRLAHDNEQFF.

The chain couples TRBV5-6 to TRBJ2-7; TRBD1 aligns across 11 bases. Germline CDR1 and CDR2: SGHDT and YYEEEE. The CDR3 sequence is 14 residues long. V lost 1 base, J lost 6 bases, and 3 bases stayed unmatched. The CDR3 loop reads CASSLWDRGFEQYF. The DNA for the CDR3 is TGTGCCAGCAGCTTGTGGGACAGGGGGTTCGAGCAGTACTTC.

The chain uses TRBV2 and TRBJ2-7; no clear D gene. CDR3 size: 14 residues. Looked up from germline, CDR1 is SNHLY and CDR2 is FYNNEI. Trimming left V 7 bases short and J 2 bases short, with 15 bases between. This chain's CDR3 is CASKGTLTTYEQYF. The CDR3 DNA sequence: TGTGCCAGCAAGGGAACATTAACTACCTACGAGCAGTACTTC. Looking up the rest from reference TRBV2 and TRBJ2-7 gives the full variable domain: EPEVTQTPSHQVTQMGQEVILRCVPISNHLYFYWYRQILGQKVEFLVSFYNNEISEKSEIFDDQFSVERPDGSNFTLKIRSTKLEDSAMYFCASKGTLTTYEQYFGPGTRLTVT.

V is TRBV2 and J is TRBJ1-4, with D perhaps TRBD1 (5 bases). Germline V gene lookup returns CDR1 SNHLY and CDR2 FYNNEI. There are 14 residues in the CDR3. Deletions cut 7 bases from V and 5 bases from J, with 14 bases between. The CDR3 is CASIRGRTNEKLFF. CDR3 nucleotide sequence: TGTGCCAGCATAAGGGGACGAACCAATGAAAAACTGTTTTTT. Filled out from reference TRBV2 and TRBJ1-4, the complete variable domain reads EPEVTQTPSHQVTQMGQEVILRCVPISNHLYFYWYRQILGQKVEFLVSFYNNEISEKSEIFDDQFSVERPDGSNFTLKIRSTKLEDSAMYFCASIRGRTNEKLFFGSGTQLSVL.

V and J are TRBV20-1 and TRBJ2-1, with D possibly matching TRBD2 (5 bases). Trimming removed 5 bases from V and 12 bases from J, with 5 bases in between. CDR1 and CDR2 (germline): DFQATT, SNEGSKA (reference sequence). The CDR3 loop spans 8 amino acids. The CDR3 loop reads CSAGGQFF. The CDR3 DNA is TGCAGTGCTGGAGGGCAGTTCTTC.

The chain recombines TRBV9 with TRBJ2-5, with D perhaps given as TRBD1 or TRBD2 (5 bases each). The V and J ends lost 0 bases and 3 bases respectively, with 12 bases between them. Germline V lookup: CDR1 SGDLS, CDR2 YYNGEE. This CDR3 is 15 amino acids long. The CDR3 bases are TGTGCCAGCAGCGTAGGGGGACCTAGGGAAGAGACCCAGTACTTC. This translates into CASSVGGPREETQYF.